This is a list of T cell receptor beta chains from one sample in a study of T cell responses to AZD1222 COVID-19 vaccine. Repertoires were generated with immunoSEQ multiplex PCR, while TCRdb's copy carries only in-frame clones and drops some. Counted here are tens of thousands of clones, roughly 87% occurring once; the ten biggest clones make up 7% to 10%. The sample here was peripheral blood, taken 28 days after the second AZD1222 dose. Receptor source: an adult who received the AZD1222 COVID-19 vaccine. The CDR3 runs from the conserved cysteine through the conserved F or W. A D gene is named only where the DNA matches it firmly. Some rows have no size entry. The others give once, few or many, or a class for an expanded clone.

v_call	d_call	clone_size	j_call	cdr3_aa	cdr3_nt
TRBV10-3	TRBD2	-	TRBJ2-1	CAISDSGTSLNEQFF	TGTGCCATCAGTGATTCCGGGACTAGCCTCAATGAGCAGTTCTTC
TRBV2	TRBD1	-	TRBJ1-5	CASRARTGYSNQPQHF	TGTGCCAGCAGGGCTCGGACAGGCTATAGCAATCAGCCCCAGCATTTT
TRBV6-5	-	-	TRBJ2-7	CASSYSAGPYEQYF	TGTGCCAGCAGTTACTCCGCAGGGCCCTACGAGCAGTACTTC
TRBV6-2/TRBV6-3	-	-	TRBJ2-2	CASSYPGAWYTGELFF	TGTGCCAGCAGTTATCCCGGGGCTTGGTACACCGGGGAGCTGTTTTTT
TRBV7-3	-	-	TRBJ2-2	CASSFGDTGELFF	TGTGCCAGCAGCTTTGGAGACACCGGGGAGCTGTTTTTT
TRBV9	-	-	TRBJ2-5	CASSVDPRGVKETQYF	TGTGCCAGCAGCGTAGACCCCAGGGGGGTAAAGGAGACCCAGTACTTC
TRBV19	TRBD2	-	TRBJ2-1	CASSPGRGSYNEQFF	TGTGCCAGTAGTCCGGGGAGGGGCTCCTACAATGAGCAGTTCTTC
TRBV14	-	-	TRBJ1-3	CASSQSGNTIYF	TGTGCCAGCAGCCAATCTGGAAACACCATATATTTT
TRBV14	-	-	TRBJ2-7	CASSQLGGPSSYEQYF	TGTGCCAGCAGCCAGCTCGGGGGGCCAAGCTCCTACGAGCAGTACTTC
TRBV9	-	-	TRBJ2-3	CASSGGAEDTQYF	TGTGCCAGCAGCGGGGGGGCCGAAGATACGCAGTATTTT
TRBV18	-	-	TRBJ1-5	CASSQSDPTKQPQHF	TGTGCCAGCTCACAATCAGACCCAACCAAGCAGCCCCAGCATTTT
TRBV10-3	-	-	TRBJ1-6	CAIRLDRTNSPLHF	TGTGCCATCAGGCTAGACAGGACTAATTCACCCCTCCACTTT
TRBV3-1/TRBV3-2	-	-	TRBJ1-1	CASSPGRTEAFF	TGTGCCAGCAGCCCGGGCCGAACTGAAGCTTTCTTT
TRBV7-9	-	-	TRBJ1-1	CASSPRLNTEAFF	TGTGCCAGCAGCCCCAGGTTGAACACTGAAGCTTTCTTT
TRBV5-8	-	once	TRBJ2-2	CASSLGRRPNTGELFF	TGTGCCAGCAGCTTGGGAAGACGCCCGAACACCGGGGAGCTGTTTTTT
TRBV30	TRBD1	-	TRBJ2-7	CAWSVLGTGGSEQYF	TGTGCCTGGAGTGTACTGGGGACAGGGGGTTCCGAGCAGTACTTC
TRBV9	-	-	TRBJ2-1	CASSVETFYNEQFF	TGTGCCAGCAGCGTAGAGACTTTCTACAATGAGCAGTTCTTC
TRBV4-3	-	-	TRBJ2-7	CASSQVWKGTYEQYF	TGCGCCAGCAGCCAAGTTTGGAAGGGAACCTACGAGCAGTACTTC
TRBV29-1	-	few	TRBJ2-5	CSVGQFEETQYF	TGCAGCGTTGGACAATTCGAAGAGACCCAGTACTTC
TRBV4-3	-	-	TRBJ1-2	CASSQDPGSGYTF	TGCGCCAGCAGCCAAGATCCAGGGTCTGGCTACACCTTC
TRBV5-4	TRBD2	once	TRBJ2-3	CASSAGLAGGSANTQYF	TGTGCCAGCAGCGCCGGACTAGCGGGGGGTTCCGCTAATACGCAGTATTTT
TRBV5-8	-	once	TRBJ2-7	CASSLGTTYEQYF	TGTGCCAGCAGCCTCGGGACAACCTACGAGCAGTACTTC
TRBV6-5	TRBD1	-	TRBJ2-7	CASSSRDSTYEQYF	TGTGCCAGCAGTAGCCGGGACAGCACCTACGAGCAGTACTTC
TRBV13	TRBD1	-	TRBJ1-3	CASSTNRGSGNTIYF	TGTGCCAGCAGCACCAACAGGGGATCTGGAAACACCATATATTTT
TRBV5-1	-	-	TRBJ1-2	CASSPSTMAGYTF	TGCGCCAGCAGCCCTTCGACAATGGCTGGCTACACCTTC
TRBV3-1/TRBV3-2	TRBD2	-	TRBJ2-3	CASSPGTSVSDTQYF	TGTGCCAGCAGCCCCGGGACTAGCGTCTCAGATACGCAGTATTTT